The 30 T cell receptor beta chains reported below all come from one sample, sequenced in a study of molecular identifiers for immune sequencing clone quantification. Each CDR3 protein gets one entry after TCRdb re-called the PCR reads with MiXCR. Found here are more than 550,000 distinct CDR3 sequences, 25% of them singletons; the top ten hold around 0.78%. The material sequenced was naive CD8+ T cells from blood, with Jurkat cell RNA spiked in. Subset given: FACS-sorted CD8+CD4-CCR7+CD45RA+ naive T cells. These receptors were collected from a human donor in good health. Some libraries in this study had Jurkat cell RNA spiked in.

This clonotype was observed a handful of times. This chain joins TRBV7-9 and TRBJ1-1, with TRBD1 identical over 8 bases. The germline V gene has CDR1 SEHNR and CDR2 FQNEAQ (reference sequence). The CDR3 has 14 amino acids. J lost 4 bases, V lost 5 bases, and 6 bases had no gene match. CDR3 in DNA: TGTGCCAGCAGCGCCCGACAGGGGTCCACTGAAGCTTTCTTT. Protein product: CASSARQGSTEAFF. Using reference TRBV7-9 and TRBJ1-1 for the parts outside the CDR3, the full variable domain is DTGVSQNPRHKITKRGQNVTFRCDPISEHNRLYWYRQTLGQGPEFLTYFQNEAQLEKSRLLSDRFSAERPKGSFSTLEIQRTEQGDSAMYLCASSARQGSTEAFFGQGTRLTVV.

Ten or more counts support this clonotype. The chain recombines TRBV7-9 with TRBJ1-1, with TRBD1 identical over 9 bases. The J segment lost 5 bases and the V segment lost 4 bases, leaving 8 bases of the junction unmatched. CDR1 and CDR2 (germline): SEHNR, FQNEAQ (reference sequence). CDR3 size: 15 residues. Here the CDR3 reads CASSSGQGIWTEAFF. CDR3 nucleotides: TGTGCCAGCAGCTCCGGACAGGGGATTTGGACTGAAGCTTTCTTT.

The V call is TRBV19, the J call TRBJ2-7, with D uncertain. Trimming shortened V by 1 base and J by 0 bases, and 7 bases separated the two germline ends. The CDR3 has 14 amino acids. Looked up from germline, CDR1 is LNHDA and CDR2 is SQIVND (reference sequence). CDR3 in amino acids: CASSIVFDSYEQYF. In DNA form, the CDR3 reads TGTGCCAGTAGTATAGTATTCGACTCCTACGAGCAGTACTTC.

This clonotype was recorded a few times. The chain employs TRBV20-1 and TRBJ1-6, with TRBD1 as a possible D gene (6 bases). Per the germline V gene, CDR1 is DFQATT and CDR2 is SNEGSKA (reference sequence). V was cut by 2 bases and J by 6 bases, with 20 bases left in between. This CDR3 comprises 17 residues. DNA for the CDR3: TGCAGTGCTAGATCAAATACACCGGGACAACCTAATTCACCCCTCCACTTT. It encodes CSARSNTPGQPNSPLHF.

This sequence joins TRBV7-2 and TRBJ2-7; 9 bases map to TRBD1. In germline, CDR1 is SGHTA, CDR2 FQGNSA. With V trimmed by 4 bases and J by 0 bases, 4 bases remained unmatched. The CDR3 totals 15 residues. The CDR3 bases are TGTGCCAGCAGCTCTGGACAGGGGTACTCCTACGAGCAGTACTTC. Translated: CASSSGQGYSYEQYF.

This clonotype was counted many times. CDR3 bases: TGTGCCAGCAGTGAAGGTGCAGGGATTAATCAGCCCCAGCATTTT. Amino acids: CASSEGAGINQPQHF. V usage is TRBV2 and J usage is TRBJ1-5, with D perhaps matching TRBD1 (5 bases). V dropped 1 base and J dropped 4 bases, with 11 bases sitting between them. The CDR3 contains 15 residues. The germline V gene encodes CDR1 SNHLY and CDR2 FYNNEI.

This clonotype turned up a few times. This chain uses TRBV19 with TRBJ1-4; D unresolved. V lost 7 bases and J 8 bases, leaving 26 bases between the germline ends. The length of the CDR3 is 17 residues. Germline CDR1 and CDR2: LNHDA and SQIVND (reference sequence). The CDR3 DNA sequence: TGTGCCAGTACCAACAGCGGAGGTAATCCCCTGGGGGAAAAACTGTTTTTT. Its translation: CASTNSGGNPLGEKLFF.

This clonotype has ten or more counts. The chain carries TRBV24-1 and TRBJ2-5; D tentatively fits TRBD1 or TRBD2 (5 bases each). Germline V gene sequence: CDR1 KGHDR, CDR2 SFDVKD. The V and J ends lost 9 bases and 5 bases respectively, with 9 bases between them. The CDR3 length is 11 residues. CDR3 coding DNA: TGTGCCACCCGAGAGGGGGAGACCCAGTACTTC. Protein sequence: CATREGETQYF.

Turning to this clonotype: Being one base from a much bigger clone, this may be a read error. V gene TRBV7-9 combines with J gene TRBJ2-3; D perhaps matches TRBD2 (6 bases). Trimming cost V 3 bases and J 8 bases, with 15 bases left between them. CDR3 size: 14 residues. Germline V CDR1 and CDR2: SEHNR, FQNEAQ (reference sequence). The DNA for the CDR3 is TGTGCCAGCAGCTTGGAGGGTGGAAGAGCTACGCAGTATTTT. It translates to CASSLEGGRATQYF.

About this clonotype: A much bigger clone sits one base away, suggesting this may be a read error. For the CDR3, the DNA is TGTGCCAGCAGCTTAAACAGGGGGCTCACTGAAGCTGTCTTT. Protein product: CASSLNRGLTEAVF. V gene TRBV7-9 combines with J gene TRBJ1-1, with TRBD1 identical over 9 bases. The germline V gene encodes CDR1 SEHNR and CDR2 FQNEAQ (reference sequence). The CDR3 has 14 amino acids.

This clonotype has just a few counts. The chain is built from TRBV10-2 and TRBJ2-5; unclear D gene. The CDR3 totals 15 residues. Germline V gene data show CDR1 as WSHSY and CDR2 as SAAADI. The V end was cut by 3 bases, the J end by 7 bases, with 18 bases between. CDR3 coding DNA: TGCGCCAGCAGTGATTATGGTGTCCAGGCATCGACCCAGTACTTC. This sequence encodes CASSDYGVQASTQYF.

This clonotype was seen a few times. This chain joins TRBV9 and TRBJ2-1; D is possibly TRBD2 (5 bases). Germline V gene data show CDR1 as SGDLS and CDR2 as YYNGEE. The CDR3 consists of 18 residues. The ends were cut back, 1 base at V and 4 bases at J, with 21 bases in the middle. For the CDR3, the DNA is TGTGCCAGCAGCGTAAACGGGTGGGAGACGGGAAGATACAATGAGCAGTTCTTC. Translated, it gives CASSVNGWETGRYNEQFF.

A remark on this clonotype: This clone may be a read error of a much larger clone one base away. This chain links TRBV29-1 with TRBJ2-1; D may be TRBD1 (6 bases). This CDR3 contains 19 residues. Germline CDR1 reads SQVTM; CDR2 reads ANQGSEA. DNA for the CDR3: TGCAGCGTTACGCCAACGTTCAGGGGTACAGCTAGCTCCTGCAATGAGCAGTTCTTC. Its protein is CSVTPTFRGTASSCNEQFF.

This clonotype was found a few times. The chain uses TRBV3-1 and TRBJ2-1; 9 nucleotides agree with TRBD2. V dropped 1 base and J dropped 9; count of bases not matched to a gene: 4. This CDR3 region has 14 residues. Germline CDR1 reads LGHDT; CDR2 reads YNNKEL (reference sequence). CDR3 DNA: TGTGCCAGCAGCCAAGGCGGGAGGGCGCCTGAGCAGTTCTTC. Translating it yields CASSQGGRAPEQFF.

This clonotype has a handful of counts. The gene calls are TRBV29-1 and TRBJ2-1, with D possibly matching TRBD2 (6 bases). Germline CDR1 SQVTM, CDR2 ANQGSEA. The CDR3 contains 16 residues. Trimming took off 3 bases at V and 3 bases at J, with 18 bases between the two ends. CDR3 region: CSVDALATIRYNEQFF. The CDR3 coding sequence is TGCAGCGTTGATGCACTAGCAACCATTCGCTACAATGAGCAGTTCTTC.

Comment on this clonotype: A read error may be the cause here, since a much bigger clone is one base away. The chain couples TRBV24-1 to TRBJ2-3; the match to TRBD2 covers 13 bases. Germline V gene data show CDR1 as KGHDR and CDR2 as SFDVKD. CDR3 size: 19 residues. The CDR3 spells CATSDPRTSGRVGTDTHYF. CDR3 bases: TGTGCCACCAGTGATCCGCGGACTAGCGGGAGAGTGGGCACAGATACGCACTATTTT.

This clonotype was counted a few times. The chain couples TRBV13 to TRBJ2-2; 8 bases map to TRBD2. The germline V gene has CDR1 PRHDT and CDR2 FYEKMQ (reference sequence). The CDR3 sequence is 14 residues long. The ends lost 8 bases at V and 7 bases at J; junction bases unmatched: 9. CDR3: CASLPGLGGGELFF. CDR3 DNA sequence: TGTGCCAGCCTCCCGGGACTAGGGGGCGGGGAGCTGTTTTTT.

This clonotype was seen more than once but under ten times. The gene calls are TRBV20-1 and TRBJ1-5, with a tentative D call TRBD1 (5 bases). The ends were cut back, 0 bases at V and 7 bases at J, with 16 bases in the middle. The CDR3 contains 15 residues. Germline CDR1 DFQATT, CDR2 SNEGSKA (reference sequence). The DNA for the CDR3 is TGCAGTGCTAGAGATCAGATGGGGGTGTGGCAGCCCCAGCATTTT. Protein: CSARDQMGVWQPQHF.

CDR3 sequence reads: CASSFPRGGGASGLRTDTQYF. In DNA, the CDR3 is TGTGCCAGCAGTTTTCCCCGGGGGGGGGGTGCTAGCGGGCTGCGGACAGATACGCAGTATTTT. This chain joins TRBV6-6 and TRBJ2-3, with 8 positions matching TRBD2. The V gene's germline CDR1 is MNHNY and CDR2 SVGAGI (reference sequence). The J segment lost 3 bases and the V segment lost 4 bases, leaving 24 bases of the junction unmatched. The CDR3 sequence is 21 residues long.

Notes on this clonotype: The germline gene is not matched at one end of the junction; a read error may be the cause. V is TRBV19 and J is TRBJ2-2; 10 bases match TRBD2. The CDR3 has 15 residues. In germline, CDR1 is LNHDA, CDR2 SQIVND (reference sequence). Here the CDR3 DNA reads TGTGCCAGTATTTATAGCGGGGGGCCCACCGGGGAGCTGATTTTT. Translated: CASIYSGGPTGELIF.

In the case of this clonotype: A much larger clone lies one base from this, so it may be a read error. The V and J genes are TRBV19 and TRBJ2-7; 7 positions match TRBD2. Germline CDR1 and CDR2: LNHDA and SQIVND (reference sequence). The CDR3 covers 15 residues. CDR3 in amino acids: CASSLNPSGAYKQYF. The CDR3 coding sequence is TGTGCCAGTAGCCTAAACCCTAGCGGAGCCTACAAGCAGTACTTC. Combining the CDR3 with reference TRBV19 and TRBJ2-7 gives the whole variable domain DGGITQSPKYLFRKEGQNVTLSCEQNLNHDAMYWYRQDPGQGLRLIYYSQIVNDFQKGDIAEGYSVSREKKESFPLTVTSAQKNPTAFYLCASSLNPSGAYKQYFGPGTRLTVT.

The table lists this clonotype with many counts. The chain joins TRBV29-1 to TRBJ2-6, with no clear D. Trimming stripped 3 bases from V and 0 bases from J, with 9 bases between. CDR3 size: 15 residues. Germline lookup yields CDR1 SQVTM and CDR2 ANQGSEA. The CDR3 here is CSVETQSSGANVLTF. Here the CDR3 DNA reads TGCAGCGTTGAGACCCAGAGCTCTGGGGCCAACGTCCTGACTTTC.

The chain is built from TRBV19 and TRBJ2-7; D is undetermined. The CDR3 length is 14 residues. Germline CDR1 and CDR2: LNHDA and SQIVND (reference sequence). V was shortened by 1 base and J by 0 bases, with 7 bases between the two germline ends. The CDR3: CASSIVPNSYEQYF. The CDR3, as DNA: TGTGCCAGTAGTATAGTTCCCAACTCCTACGAGCAGTACTTC.

This clonotype was detected many times. V and J are TRBV15 and TRBJ2-3, with D unresolved. The CDR3 spans 15 residues. Germline V gene lookup returns CDR1 LNHNV and CDR2 YYDKDF (reference sequence). V lost 1 base, J lost 4 bases, and 12 bases lay in between. Written as DNA, the CDR3 is TGTGCCACCAGCAGAGGAGGAAAGGTTTCAGATACGCAGTATTTT. It encodes CATSRGGKVSDTQYF.

This clonotype was found many times. The V and J genes are TRBV28 and TRBJ1-6, with TRBD1 identical over 8 bases. V was pared by 3 bases and J by 9 bases, with 7 bases of the junction left unmatched. CDR1 and CDR2 (germline): MDHEN, SYDVKM. The CDR3 length is 15 residues. CDR3: CASSFVRQGFSPLHF. CDR3 bases: TGTGCCAGCAGTTTTGTTAGACAGGGGTTTTCACCCCTCCACTTT.

There are a few counts of this clonotype. The chain carries TRBV21-1 and TRBJ1-5; TRBD1, as called in the table, went unchecked against the DNA. TRBV21-1 is marked as a pseudogene. CDR3 size: 17 residues. The CDR3 coding sequence is TGTGCCAGCAGCAAAACGGTTTGGGGGGAGAGCAATCAGCCCCAGCATTTT. Residues: CASSKTVWGESNQPQHF.

Notes on this clonotype: A clone one base away is much larger, so this may be a read error. The CDR3 end shows no conserved phenylalanine or tryptophan, and so a read error is likely. The rearrangement uses TRBV29-1 and TRBJ2-3; 7 bases line up with TRBD2. Germline-derived CDR1 and CDR2 are SQVTM and ANQGSEA. The CDR3 has 16 residues. The V segment lost 2 bases and the J segment 4 bases; nucleotides outside the gene matches: 12. The CDR3 nucleotides read TGCAGCGTTGAACGGGAAGAAGCGGGGTATTCAGATACGCAGTATTCT. Translating gives CSVEREEAGYSDTQYS.

The chain carries TRBV7-9 and TRBJ2-7; no reliable D call. Germline V gene data show CDR1 as SEHNR and CDR2 as FQNEAQ (reference sequence). V lost 1 base, J lost 3 bases, and 10 bases lay in between. This CDR3 is built from 14 residues. The CDR3 here is CASSLVGCLYEQYF. The CDR3, as DNA: TGTGCCAGCAGCTTAGTAGGGTGCCTCTACGAGCAGTACTTC.

The chain combines TRBV30 with TRBJ1-1; D uncertain. CDR3 length: 14 residues. With 2 bases removed from V and 4 bases from J, the gap between germline ends came to 14 bases. Germline V gene sequence: CDR1 GTSNPN, CDR2 SVGIG (reference sequence). Here the CDR3 reads CAWSFQPGVTEAFF. In DNA form, the CDR3 reads TGTGCCTGGAGTTTCCAACCTGGGGTCACTGAAGCTTTCTTT.

The gene calls are TRBV19 and TRBJ2-3; no firm D call. Trimming removed 5 bases from V and 5 bases from J, with 11 bases in between. This CDR3 is built from 13 residues. Germline CDR1 is LNHDA and CDR2 is SQIVND (reference sequence). CDR3 nucleotide sequence: TGTGCCAGTAGTCTCATGTGGGGAGATACGCAGTATTTT. Protein product: CASSLMWGDTQYF.